This T cell receptor (beta chain) stems from a study of early T cells in non-severe SARS-CoV-2 infection. About the research overall: Bulk RNA from unsorted whole blood was sequenced; chains were unpaired.

This clonotype was seen only a few times. Its antigen remains unidentified. Points from the study as a whole: Matching results from VDJdb favored anti-spike CD8 responses, leaving private and CD4 specificities undetected.

Individual cDNA molecules each received unique molecular identifiers attached to them. TCRdb redid the calling of the 5' RACE reads with MiXCR, one entry per CDR3 protein. The data contain 70,000 to 95,000 distinct CDR3 sequences, roughly 16% of them singletons. The CDR3 sequence is 15 residues long. The V end lost 1 base, the J end lost 1 base, and 10 bases lay between the germline ends. The receptor was derived from an adult who was a healthcare worker with PCR-confirmed SARS-CoV-2 infection or an uninfected control (not recorded which). The source material was whole blood. The J gene is TRBJ1-1, the V gene TRBV12-3 or TRBV12-4; weak D call: TRBD1 (6 bases). This CDR3 is CASSLVGGSNTEAFF. The CDR3 DNA follows: TGTGCCAGCAGTTTAGTCGGGGGCTCGAACACTGAAGCTTTCTTT.